The clone carrying this T cell receptor (beta chain) was observed a few times. This sample is part of a study of T-cell memory formation after mild COVID-19. One entry per CDR3 protein results from TCRdb running MiXCR on the 5' RACE reads. The sample holds about 150,000 distinct CDR3 sequences; approximately 14% are singletons and the top ten take 14%. Germline V CDR1 and CDR2: MGHDK, SYGVNS. CDR3 length equals 14 residues. V was shortened by 2 bases and J by 6 bases, with 11 bases between the two germline ends. The chain carries TRBV25-1 and TRBJ1-5; D gene ambiguous. This sequence was found in an adult woman who had mild COVID-19 (a few samples of this study predate the infection). Cell type and time point are not known. The specimen sequenced was PBMCs or a T cell subset sorted from them (not recorded which). The CDR3 region has the DNA TGTGCCAGCAGTGAAGGGGAAAAGGGTCAGCCCCAGCATTTT. This gives the protein CASSEGEKGQPQHF.